This T cell receptor (beta chain) was identified in a study of CD8 T cells in ankylosing spondylitis. Study-wide results and limits: Within ankylosing spondylitis blood, a TCR beta motif made up of seven to nine highly homologous variants appeared to be characteristic.

The CDR3 is made up of 14 amino acids. Germline V gene data show CDR1 as ENHRY and CDR2 as SYGVKD. V lost 5 bases, J lost 5 bases, and 8 bases stayed unmatched. Researchers built TCR beta libraries using quantitative 5'-RACE with molecular barcodes. TCRdb re-called the 5' RACE reads through MiXCR, storing one row per CDR3 protein. The sample yields 100,000 to 150,000 distinct CDR3 sequences, approximately 17% seen once. Remarks on this clonotype: Its antigen is not identified.

The gene calls are TRBV10-3 and TRBJ2-7; 8 positions match TRBD1. The sequence derives from a male donor with ankylosing spondylitis. Sequenced sample: blood, either unsorted or a sorted T cell fraction (not recorded which). The CDR3 sequence: CAISSGQVLDEQYF. The CDR3 DNA reads TGTGCCATCAGTTCGGGACAGGTCCTCGACGAGCAGTACTTC.